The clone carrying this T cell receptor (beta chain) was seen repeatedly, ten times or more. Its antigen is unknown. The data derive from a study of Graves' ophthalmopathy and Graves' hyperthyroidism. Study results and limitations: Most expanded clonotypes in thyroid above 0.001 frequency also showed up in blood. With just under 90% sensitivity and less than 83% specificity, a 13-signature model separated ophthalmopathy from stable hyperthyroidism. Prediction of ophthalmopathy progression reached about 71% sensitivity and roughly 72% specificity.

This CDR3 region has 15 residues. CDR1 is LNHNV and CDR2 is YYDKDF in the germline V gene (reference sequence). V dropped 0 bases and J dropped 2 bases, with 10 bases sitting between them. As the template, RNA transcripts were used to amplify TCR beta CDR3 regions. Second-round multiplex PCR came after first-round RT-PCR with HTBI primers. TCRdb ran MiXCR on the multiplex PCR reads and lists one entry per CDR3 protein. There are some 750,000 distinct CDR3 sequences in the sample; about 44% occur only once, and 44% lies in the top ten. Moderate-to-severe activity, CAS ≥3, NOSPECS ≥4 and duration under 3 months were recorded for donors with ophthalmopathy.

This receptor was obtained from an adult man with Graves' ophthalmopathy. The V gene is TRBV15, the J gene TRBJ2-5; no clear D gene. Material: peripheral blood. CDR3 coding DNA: TGTGCCACCAGCAGAGATGCGGCCTCTCAAGAGACCCAGTACTTC. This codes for CATSRDAASQETQYF.